The next 2 T cell receptor beta chains were all read from a single sample in a study of early stage breast cancer tumors. Libraries were prepared by immunoSEQ multiplex PCR; TCRdb keeps only in-frame clonotypes and omits some of them. The sample carries 55,000 to 70,000 clones, 65% to 85% recorded once. Sequencing input: blood. The source is a person between 35 and 49 years old with breast cancer.

This clone was detected once. This chain uses TRBV27 with TRBJ2-7; 7 bases map to TRBD1. The CDR3 contains 15 residues. The V gene end was trimmed by 2 bases and the J gene end by 0 bases; junction bases not matched to a gene: 4. Germline V gives CDR1 MNHEY, CDR2 SMNVEV (reference sequence). The CDR3 sequence is CASSLLGQASYEQYF. The CDR3 coding sequence is TGTGCCAGCAGTTTACTAGGACAGGCCTCCTACGAGCAGTACTTC.

The V and J genes are TRBV11-2 and TRBJ2-5; TRBD1 matches 10 bases. J gave up 10 bases and V 1 base, and 18 bases lay outside the gene matches. Germline lookup yields CDR1 SGHAT and CDR2 FQNNGV. CDR3 size: 18 residues. The CDR3 coding sequence is TGTGCCAGCAGCTTAGCCCCTCCTTCGACAGGGGGCGGAGGCCACCAGTACTTC. Translation gives CASSLAPPSTGGGGHQYF. Based on the CDR3 plus reference TRBV11-2 and TRBJ2-5, the full variable domain is EAGVAQSPRYKIIEKRQSVAFWCNPISGHATLYWYQQILGQGPKLLIQFQNNGVVDDSQLPKDRFSAERLKGVDSTLKIQPAKLEDSAVYLCASSLAPPSTGGGGHQYFGPGTRLLVL.